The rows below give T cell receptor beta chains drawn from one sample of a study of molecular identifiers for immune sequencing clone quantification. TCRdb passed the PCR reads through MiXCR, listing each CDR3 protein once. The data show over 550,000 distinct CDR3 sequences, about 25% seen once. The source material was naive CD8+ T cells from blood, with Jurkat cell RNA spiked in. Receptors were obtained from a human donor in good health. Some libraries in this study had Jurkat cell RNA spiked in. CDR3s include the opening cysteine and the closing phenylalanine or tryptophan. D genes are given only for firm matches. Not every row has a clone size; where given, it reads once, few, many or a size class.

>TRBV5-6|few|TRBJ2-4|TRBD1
CASSFGTGFDIQYF
TGTGCCAGCAGCTTCGGGACAGGGTTTGACATTCAGTACTTC
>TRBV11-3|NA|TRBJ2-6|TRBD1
CASMDRSSSGANVLTF
TGTGCCAGCATGGACAGGAGCTCCTCTGGGGCCAACGTCCTGACTTTC
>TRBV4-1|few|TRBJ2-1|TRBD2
CASSQLGGGYNEQFF
TGCGCCAGCAGCCAACTGGGGGGGGGCTACAATGAGCAGTTCTTC
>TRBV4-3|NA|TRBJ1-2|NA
CASSQDWGRGDYGYTF
TGCGCCAGCAGCCAAGATTGGGGCAGGGGAGACTATGGCTACACCTTC
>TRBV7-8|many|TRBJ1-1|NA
CASSLLRTDHTEAFF
TGTGCCAGCAGCTTATTGCGGACGGACCACACTGAAGCTTTCTTT
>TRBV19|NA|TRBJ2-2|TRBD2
CASSPSSGGAYGELFF
TGTGCCAGTAGTCCATCTAGCGGGGGGGCCTACGGGGAGCTGTTTTTT
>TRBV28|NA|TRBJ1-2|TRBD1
CAGRGTGSNYGYTF
TGTGCCGGCAGGGGGACAGGGAGTAACTATGGCTACACCTTC
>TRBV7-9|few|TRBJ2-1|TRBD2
CASSLTRESSYNEQFF
TGTGCCAGCAGCTTAACGCGGGAGAGCTCCTACAATGAGCAGTTCTTC
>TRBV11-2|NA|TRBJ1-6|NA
CASSLSHPGNSPLHF
TGTGCCAGCAGCCTCAGCCATCCGGGAAATTCACCCCTCCACTTT
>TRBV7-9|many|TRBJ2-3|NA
CASSNLRVAARGTQYF
TGTGCCAGCAGCAACCTGCGGGTAGCGGCAAGGGGTACGCAGTATTTT
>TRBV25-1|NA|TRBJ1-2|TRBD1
CAAGTGAYGYTF
TGTGCCGCCGGGACAGGGGCTTATGGCTACACCTTC
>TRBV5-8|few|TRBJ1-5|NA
CASSLTGAFRNQPQHF
TGTGCCAGCAGCTTGACGGGGGCCTTTAGGAATCAGCCCCAGCATTTT
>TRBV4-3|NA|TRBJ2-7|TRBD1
CASSQDYRGLLSYEQYF
TGCGCCAGCAGCCAAGATTACAGGGGCCTCCTCTCCTACGAGCAGTACTTC
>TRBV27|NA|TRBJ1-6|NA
CACSFDSNSPLHF
TGTGCCTGCAGCTTCGACAGTAATTCACCCCTCCACTTT
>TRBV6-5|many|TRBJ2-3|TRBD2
CASTDGTSGMDTQYF
TGTGCCAGCACCGACGGGACTAGCGGGATGGATACGCAGTATTTT
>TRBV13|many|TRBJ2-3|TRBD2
CASSRILESGNSDTQYF
TGTGCCAGCAGCCGCATTCTAGAAAGCGGGAACTCAGATACGCAGTATTTT
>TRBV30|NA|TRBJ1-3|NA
CAWSYSSLSGNTIYF
TGTGCCTGGTCCTACTCGTCCCTCTCTGGAAACACCATATATTTT
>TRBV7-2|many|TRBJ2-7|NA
CASSFFHGHEQYF
TGTGCCAGCAGCTTCTTTCACGGCCACGAGCAGTACTTC
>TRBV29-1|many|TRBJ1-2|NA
CSVNGRDYGYTF
TGCAGCGTTAACGGACGCGATTATGGCTACACCTTC
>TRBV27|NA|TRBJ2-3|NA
CASGLRLTDGGDTQYF
TGTGCCAGCGGTTTGCGGTTGACAGACGGGGGAGATACGCAGTATTTT
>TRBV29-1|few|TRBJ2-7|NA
CSVAPLGSYSYEQYF
TGCAGCGTTGCCCCCCTGGGCAGTTACTCCTACGAGCAGTACTTC
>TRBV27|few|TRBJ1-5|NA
CASDRRDEGKQPQHF
TGTGCCAGCGATAGACGTGATGAGGGGAAACAGCCCCAGCATTTT
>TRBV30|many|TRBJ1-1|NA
CAWSVRVSAEAFF
TGTGCCTGGAGTGTACGGGTGTCCGCTGAAGCTTTCTTT
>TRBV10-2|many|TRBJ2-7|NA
CASEEGSGEQYF
TGCGCCAGTGAAGAGGGGTCGGGGGAGCAGTACTTC
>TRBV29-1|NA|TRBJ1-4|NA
CSVMATGTNEKLLF
TGCAGCGTTATGGCCACAGGAACTAATGAAAAACTGTTGTTT
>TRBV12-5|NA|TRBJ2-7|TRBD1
CARSPSRDRSSYEQYF
TGTGCCCGCAGTCCCTCAAGGGACAGGAGCTCCTACGAGCAGTACTTC
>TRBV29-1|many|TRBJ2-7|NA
CSVERDGEQYF
TGCAGCGTTGAGCGAGACGGCGAGCAGTACTTC
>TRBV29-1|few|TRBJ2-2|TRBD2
CSVAPGTSGGDKNTGELFF
TGCAGCGTTGCGCCAGGGACTAGCGGGGGGGATAAGAACACCGGGGAGCTGTTTTTT
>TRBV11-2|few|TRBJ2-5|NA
CASSLANSETKYF
TGTGCCAGCAGCTTAGCCAACTCTGAGACCAAGTACTTC